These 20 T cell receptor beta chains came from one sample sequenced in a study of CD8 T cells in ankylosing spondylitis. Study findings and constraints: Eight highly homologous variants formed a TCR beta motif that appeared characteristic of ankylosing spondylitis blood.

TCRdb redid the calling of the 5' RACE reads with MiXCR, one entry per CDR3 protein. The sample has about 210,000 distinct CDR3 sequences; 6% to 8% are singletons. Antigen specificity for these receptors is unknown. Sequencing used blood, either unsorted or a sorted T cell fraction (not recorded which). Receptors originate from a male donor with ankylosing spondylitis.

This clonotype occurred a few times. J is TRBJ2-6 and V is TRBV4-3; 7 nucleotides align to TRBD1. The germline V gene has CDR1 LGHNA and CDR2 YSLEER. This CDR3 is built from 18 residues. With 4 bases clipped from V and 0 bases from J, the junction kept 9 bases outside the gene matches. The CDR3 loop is CASSLWGQTPSGANVLTF. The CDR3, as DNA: TGCGCCAGCAGCCTATGGGGACAGACCCCCTCTGGGGCCAACGTCCTGACTTTC.

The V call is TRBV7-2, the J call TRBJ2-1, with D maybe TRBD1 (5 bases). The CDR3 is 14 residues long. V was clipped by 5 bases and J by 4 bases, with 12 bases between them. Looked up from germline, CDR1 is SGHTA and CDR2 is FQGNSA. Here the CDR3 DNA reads TGTGCCAGCAGCAGACAGTTGGGTTACAATGAGCAGTTCTTC. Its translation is CASSRQLGYNEQFF. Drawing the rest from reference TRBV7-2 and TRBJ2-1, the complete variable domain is GAGVSQSPSNKVTEKGKDVELRCDPISGHTALYWYRQSLGQGLEFLIYFQGNSAPDKSGLPSDRFSAERTGGSVSTLTIQRTQQEDSAVYLCASSRQLGYNEQFFGPGTRLTVL.

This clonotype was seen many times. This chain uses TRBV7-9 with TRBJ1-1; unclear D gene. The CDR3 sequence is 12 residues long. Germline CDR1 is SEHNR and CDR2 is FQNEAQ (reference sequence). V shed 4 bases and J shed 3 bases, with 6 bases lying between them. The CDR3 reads CASSWFDTEAFF. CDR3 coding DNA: TGTGCCAGCAGCTGGTTCGACACTGAAGCTTTCTTT.

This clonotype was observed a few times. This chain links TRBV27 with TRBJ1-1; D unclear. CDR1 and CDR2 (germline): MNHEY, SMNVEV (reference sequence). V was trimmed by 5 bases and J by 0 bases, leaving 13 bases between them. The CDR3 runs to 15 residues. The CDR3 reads CASSPPSGMNTEAFF. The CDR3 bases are TGTGCCAGCAGTCCCCCAAGTGGGATGAACACTGAAGCTTTCTTT.

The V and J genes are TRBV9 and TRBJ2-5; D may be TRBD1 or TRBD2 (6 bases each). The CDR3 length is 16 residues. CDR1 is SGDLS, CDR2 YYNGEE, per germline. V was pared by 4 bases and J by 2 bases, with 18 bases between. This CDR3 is CASSPSWGARQETQYF. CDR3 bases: TGTGCCAGCAGCCCCTCTTGGGGGGCTCGGCAAGAGACCCAGTACTTC.

CDR3 loop: CASSYLNPGNEQFF. The DNA for the CDR3 is TGTGCCAGCAGCTATCTTAACCCCGGGAATGAGCAGTTCTTC. V usage is TRBV7-8 and J usage is TRBJ2-1; unclear D gene. V lost 4 bases and J 7 bases, leaving 14 bases between the germline ends. CDR1 and CDR2 from the germline V gene are SGHVS and FQNEAQ. CDR3 length: 14 residues.

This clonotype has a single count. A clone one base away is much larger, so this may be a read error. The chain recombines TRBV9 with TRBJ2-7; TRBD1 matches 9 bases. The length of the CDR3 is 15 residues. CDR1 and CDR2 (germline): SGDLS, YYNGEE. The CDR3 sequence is CASSEGTGTPYGQYF. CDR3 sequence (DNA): TGTGCCAGCAGCGAGGGGACAGGGACCCCCTACGGGCAGTACTTC.

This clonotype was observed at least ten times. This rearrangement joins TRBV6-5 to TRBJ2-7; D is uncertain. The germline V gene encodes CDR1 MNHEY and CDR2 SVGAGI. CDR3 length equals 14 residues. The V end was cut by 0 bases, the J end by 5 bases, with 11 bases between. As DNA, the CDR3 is TGTGCCAGCAGTTACTCGAATCGGATCCACGAGCAGTACTTC. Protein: CASSYSNRIHEQYF.

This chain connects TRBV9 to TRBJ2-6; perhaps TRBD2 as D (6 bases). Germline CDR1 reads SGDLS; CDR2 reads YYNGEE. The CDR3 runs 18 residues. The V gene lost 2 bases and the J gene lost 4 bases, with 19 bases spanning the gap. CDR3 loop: CASSVPSWRGIGANVLTF. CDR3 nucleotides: TGTGCCAGCAGCGTGCCTTCCTGGCGGGGTATAGGGGCCAACGTCCTGACTTTC.

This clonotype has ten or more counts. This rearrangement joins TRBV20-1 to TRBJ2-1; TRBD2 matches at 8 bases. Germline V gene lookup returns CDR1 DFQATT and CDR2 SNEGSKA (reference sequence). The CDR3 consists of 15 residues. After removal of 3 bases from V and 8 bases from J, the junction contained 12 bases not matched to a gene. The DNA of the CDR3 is TGCAGTGCTAGGGCACTAGCGGAATCTGAGGATGAGCAGTTCTTC. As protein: CSARALAESEDEQFF.

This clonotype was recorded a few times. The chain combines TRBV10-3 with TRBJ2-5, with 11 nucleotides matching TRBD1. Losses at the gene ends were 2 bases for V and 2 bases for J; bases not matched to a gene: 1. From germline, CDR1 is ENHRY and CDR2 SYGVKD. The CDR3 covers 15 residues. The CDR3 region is CAISEGDRGQETQYF. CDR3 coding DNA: TGTGCCATCAGTGAGGGGGACAGGGGGCAAGAGACCCAGTACTTC.

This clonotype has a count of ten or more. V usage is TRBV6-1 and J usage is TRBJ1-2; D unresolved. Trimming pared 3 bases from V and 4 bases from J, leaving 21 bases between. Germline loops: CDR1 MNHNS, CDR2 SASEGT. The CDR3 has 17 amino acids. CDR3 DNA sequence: TGTGCCAGCAGTGATAGAGGAGGACCGGGGAGGATCTATGGCTACACCTTC. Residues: CASSDRGGPGRIYGYTF.

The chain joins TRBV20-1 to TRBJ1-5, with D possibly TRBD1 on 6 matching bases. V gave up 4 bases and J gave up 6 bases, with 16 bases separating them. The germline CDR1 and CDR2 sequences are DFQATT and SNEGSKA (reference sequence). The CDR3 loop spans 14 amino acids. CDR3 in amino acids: CSATNREAGQPQHF. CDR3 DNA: TGCAGTGCTACCAACAGGGAGGCGGGTCAGCCCCAGCATTTT.

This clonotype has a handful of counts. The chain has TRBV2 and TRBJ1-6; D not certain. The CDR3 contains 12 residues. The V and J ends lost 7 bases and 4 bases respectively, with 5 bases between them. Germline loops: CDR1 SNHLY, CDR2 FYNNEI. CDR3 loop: CASKVYNSPLHF. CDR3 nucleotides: TGTGCCAGCAAGGTGTATAATTCACCCCTCCACTTT.

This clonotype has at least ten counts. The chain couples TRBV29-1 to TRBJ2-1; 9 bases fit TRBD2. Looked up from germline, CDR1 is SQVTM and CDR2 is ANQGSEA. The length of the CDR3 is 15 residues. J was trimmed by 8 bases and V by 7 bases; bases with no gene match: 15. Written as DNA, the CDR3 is TGCAGCGGCGTGGGACTTGGCGGGAGGGAGGATGAGCAGTTCTTC. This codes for CSGVGLGGREDEQFF.

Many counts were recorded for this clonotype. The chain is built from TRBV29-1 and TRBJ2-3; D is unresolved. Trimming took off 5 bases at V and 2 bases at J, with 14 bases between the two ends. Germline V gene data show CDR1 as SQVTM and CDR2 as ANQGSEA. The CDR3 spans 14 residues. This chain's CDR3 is CSVPSSTLTDTQYF. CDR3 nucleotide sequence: TGCAGCGTTCCATCGTCGACTCTCACAGATACGCAGTATTTT.

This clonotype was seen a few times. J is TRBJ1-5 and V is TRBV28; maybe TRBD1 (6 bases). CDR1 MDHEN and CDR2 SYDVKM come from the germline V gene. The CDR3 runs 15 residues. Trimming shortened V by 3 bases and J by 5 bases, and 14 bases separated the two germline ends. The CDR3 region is CASSFESGADQPQHF. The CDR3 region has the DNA TGTGCCAGCAGTTTCGAGTCAGGGGCGGATCAGCCCCAGCATTTT.

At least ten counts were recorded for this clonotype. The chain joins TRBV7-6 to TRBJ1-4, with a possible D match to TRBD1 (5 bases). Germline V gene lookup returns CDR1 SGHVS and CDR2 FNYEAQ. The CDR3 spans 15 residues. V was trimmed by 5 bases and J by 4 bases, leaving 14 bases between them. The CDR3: CASSHDRGINEKLFF. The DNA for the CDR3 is TGTGCCAGCAGCCACGACAGAGGAATTAATGAAAAACTGTTTTTT. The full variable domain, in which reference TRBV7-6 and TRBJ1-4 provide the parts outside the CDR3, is GAGVSQSPRYKVTKRGQDVALRCDPISGHVSLYWYRQALGQGPEFLTYFNYEAQQDKSGLPNDRFSAERPEGSISTLTIQRTEQRDSAMYRCASSHDRGINEKLFFGSGTQLSVL.

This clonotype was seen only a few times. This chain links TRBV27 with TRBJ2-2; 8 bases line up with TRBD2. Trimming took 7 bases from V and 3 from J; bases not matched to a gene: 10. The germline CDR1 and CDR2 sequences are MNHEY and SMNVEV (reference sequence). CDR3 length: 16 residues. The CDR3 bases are TGTGCCAGCAAACTGGGTAGCGGGATGGACACCGGGGAGCTGTTTTTT. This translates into CASKLGSGMDTGELFF.

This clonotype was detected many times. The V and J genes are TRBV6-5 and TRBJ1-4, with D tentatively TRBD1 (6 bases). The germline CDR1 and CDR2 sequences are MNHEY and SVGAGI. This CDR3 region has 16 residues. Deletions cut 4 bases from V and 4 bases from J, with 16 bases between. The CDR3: CASSFYDRSLNEKLFF. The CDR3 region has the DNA TGTGCCAGCAGTTTTTATGACAGGAGCCTTAATGAAAAACTGTTTTTT.